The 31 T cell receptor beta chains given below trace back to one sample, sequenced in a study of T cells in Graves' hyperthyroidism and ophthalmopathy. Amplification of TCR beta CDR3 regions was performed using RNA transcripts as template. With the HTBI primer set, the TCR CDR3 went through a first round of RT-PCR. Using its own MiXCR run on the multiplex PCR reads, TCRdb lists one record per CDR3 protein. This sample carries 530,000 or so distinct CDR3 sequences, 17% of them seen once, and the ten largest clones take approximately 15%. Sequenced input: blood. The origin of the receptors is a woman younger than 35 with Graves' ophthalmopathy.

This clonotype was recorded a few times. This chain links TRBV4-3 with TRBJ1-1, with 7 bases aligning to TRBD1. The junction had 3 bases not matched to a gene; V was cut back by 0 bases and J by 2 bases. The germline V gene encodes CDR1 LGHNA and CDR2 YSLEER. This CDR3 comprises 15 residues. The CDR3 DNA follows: TGCGCCAGCAGCCAAGACGGGACAGTTAACACTGAAGCTTTCTTT. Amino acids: CASSQDGTVNTEAFF.

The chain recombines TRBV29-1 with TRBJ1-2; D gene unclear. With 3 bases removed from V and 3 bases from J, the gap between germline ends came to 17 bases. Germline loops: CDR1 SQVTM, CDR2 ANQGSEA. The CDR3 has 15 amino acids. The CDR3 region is CSVDDPPPWDYGYTF. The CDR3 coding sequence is TGCAGCGTTGACGACCCCCCCCCATGGGACTATGGCTACACCTTC.

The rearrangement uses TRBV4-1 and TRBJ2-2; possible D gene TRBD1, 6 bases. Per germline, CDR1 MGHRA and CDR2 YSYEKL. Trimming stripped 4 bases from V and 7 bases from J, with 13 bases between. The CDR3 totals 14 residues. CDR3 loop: CASSRTGLGGELFF. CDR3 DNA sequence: TGCGCCAGCAGCCGTACAGGGCTGGGCGGGGAGCTGTTTTTT.

DNA of the CDR3: TGCAGCGTGGGACTGAACACAGATACGCAGTATTTT. Its translation is CSVGLNTDTQYF. The chain is built from TRBV29-1 and TRBJ2-3, with D maybe TRBD2 (6 bases). Trimming took 6 bases from V and 2 from J, leaving 9 bases between them. CDR1 and CDR2 (germline): SQVTM, ANQGSEA. The CDR3 is 12 residues long.

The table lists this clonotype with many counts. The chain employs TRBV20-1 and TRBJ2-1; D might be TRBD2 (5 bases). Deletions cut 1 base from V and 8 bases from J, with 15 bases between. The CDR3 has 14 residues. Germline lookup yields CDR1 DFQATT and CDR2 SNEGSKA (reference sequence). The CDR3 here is CSARGEPVRHEQFF. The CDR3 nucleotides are TGCAGTGCTAGAGGGGAGCCGGTGAGGCATGAGCAGTTCTTC.

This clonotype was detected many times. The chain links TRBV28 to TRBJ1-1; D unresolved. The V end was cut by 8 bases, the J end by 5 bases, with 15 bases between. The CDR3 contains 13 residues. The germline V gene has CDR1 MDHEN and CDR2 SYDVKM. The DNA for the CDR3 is TGTGCCAGCTTTCCCGTGGGTTGGACTGAAGCTTTCTTT. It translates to CASFPVGWTEAFF.

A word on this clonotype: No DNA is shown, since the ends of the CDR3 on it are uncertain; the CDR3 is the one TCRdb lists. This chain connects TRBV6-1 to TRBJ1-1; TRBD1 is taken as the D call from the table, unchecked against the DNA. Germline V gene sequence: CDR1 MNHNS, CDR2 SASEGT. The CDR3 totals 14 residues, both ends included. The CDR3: CASSSSTALITAFF.

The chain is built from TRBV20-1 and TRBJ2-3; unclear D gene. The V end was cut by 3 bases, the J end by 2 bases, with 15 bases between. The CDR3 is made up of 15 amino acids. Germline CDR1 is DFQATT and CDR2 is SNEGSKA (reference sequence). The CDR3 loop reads CSASLFRSNTDTQYF. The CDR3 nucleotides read TGCAGTGCTAGCTTATTTCGGAGTAACACAGATACGCAGTATTTT.

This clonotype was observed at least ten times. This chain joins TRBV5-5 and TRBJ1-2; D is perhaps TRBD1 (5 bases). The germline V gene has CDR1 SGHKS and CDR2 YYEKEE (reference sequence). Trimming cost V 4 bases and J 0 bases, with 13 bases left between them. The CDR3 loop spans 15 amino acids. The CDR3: CASSVTGPPNYGYTF. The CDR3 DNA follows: TGTGCCAGCAGCGTTACAGGACCCCCTAACTATGGCTACACCTTC.

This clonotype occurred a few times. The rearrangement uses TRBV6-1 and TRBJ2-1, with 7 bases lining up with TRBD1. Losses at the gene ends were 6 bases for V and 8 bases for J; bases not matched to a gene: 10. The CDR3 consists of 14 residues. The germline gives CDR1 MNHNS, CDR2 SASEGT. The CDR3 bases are TGTGCCAGCAGGAGGGGACAGTCCGCGGATGAGCAGTTCTTC. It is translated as CASRRGQSADEQFF.

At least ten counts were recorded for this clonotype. CDR3 region: CASSRGQGGGYTF. The CDR3 nucleotides read TGCGCCAGCAGCCGCGGGCAGGGAGGCGGCTACACCTTC. The V gene is TRBV5-1, the J gene TRBJ1-2; D is possibly TRBD1 (5 bases). The CDR3 contains 13 residues. V was clipped by 4 bases and J by 8 bases, with 15 bases between them. Germline values: CDR1 SGHRS, CDR2 YFSETQ.

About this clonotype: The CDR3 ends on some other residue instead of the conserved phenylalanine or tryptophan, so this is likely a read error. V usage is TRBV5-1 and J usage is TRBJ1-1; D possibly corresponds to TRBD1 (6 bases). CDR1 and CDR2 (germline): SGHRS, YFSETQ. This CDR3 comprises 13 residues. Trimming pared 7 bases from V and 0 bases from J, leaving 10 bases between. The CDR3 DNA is TGCGCCAGCCATGGACAGCTGAACACTGAAGCTTTCTCT. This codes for CASHGQLNTEAFS.

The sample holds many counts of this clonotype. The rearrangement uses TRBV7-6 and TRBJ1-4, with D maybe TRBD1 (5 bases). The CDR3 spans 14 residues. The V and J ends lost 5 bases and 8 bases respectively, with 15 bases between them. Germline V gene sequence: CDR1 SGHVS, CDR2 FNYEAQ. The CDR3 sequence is CASSPGTAWEKLFF. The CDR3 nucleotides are TGTGCCAGCAGCCCCGGGACCGCCTGGGAAAAACTGTTTTTT.

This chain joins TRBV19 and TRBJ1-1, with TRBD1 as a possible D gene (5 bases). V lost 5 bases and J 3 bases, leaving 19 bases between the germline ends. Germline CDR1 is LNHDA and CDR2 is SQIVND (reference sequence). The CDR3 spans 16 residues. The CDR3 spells CASSPDGGGGDTEAFF. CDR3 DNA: TGTGCCAGTAGTCCGGACGGAGGTGGGGGGGACACTGAAGCTTTCTTT. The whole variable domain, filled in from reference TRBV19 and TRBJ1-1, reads DGGITQSPKYLFRKEGQNVTLSCEQNLNHDAMYWYRQDPGQGLRLIYYSQIVNDFQKGDIAEGYSVSREKKESFPLTVTSAQKNPTAFYLCASSPDGGGGDTEAFFGQGTRLTVV.

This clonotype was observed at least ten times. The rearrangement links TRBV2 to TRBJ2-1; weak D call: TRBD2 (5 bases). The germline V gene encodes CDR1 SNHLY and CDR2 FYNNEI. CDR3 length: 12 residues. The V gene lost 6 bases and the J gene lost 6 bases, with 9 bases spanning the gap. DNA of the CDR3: TGTGCCAGCAGGGAAACTAGCAATGAGCAGTTCTTC. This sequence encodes CASRETSNEQFF.

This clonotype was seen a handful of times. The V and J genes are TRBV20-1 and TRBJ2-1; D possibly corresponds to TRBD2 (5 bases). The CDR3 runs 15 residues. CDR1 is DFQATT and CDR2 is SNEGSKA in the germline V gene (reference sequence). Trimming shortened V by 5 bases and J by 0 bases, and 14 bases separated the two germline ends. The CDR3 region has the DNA TGCAGTGCTCCTGACCTACTAGGCTCCTACAATGAGCAGTTCTTC. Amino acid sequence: CSAPDLLGSYNEQFF.

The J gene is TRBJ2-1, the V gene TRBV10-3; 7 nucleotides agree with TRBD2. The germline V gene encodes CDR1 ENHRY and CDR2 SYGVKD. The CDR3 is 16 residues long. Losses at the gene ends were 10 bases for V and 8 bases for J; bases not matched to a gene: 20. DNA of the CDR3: TGTGCCAGCGACCCATCAGGCGGGAGCGGATCTGATGAGCAGTTCTTC. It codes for CASDPSGGSGSDEQFF.

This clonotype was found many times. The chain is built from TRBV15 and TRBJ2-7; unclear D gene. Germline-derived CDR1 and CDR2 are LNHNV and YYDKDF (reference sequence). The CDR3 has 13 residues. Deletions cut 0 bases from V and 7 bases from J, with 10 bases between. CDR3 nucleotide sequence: TGTGCCACCAGCAGAGAGTTACTCAGGGAGCAGTACTTC. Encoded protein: CATSRELLREQYF.

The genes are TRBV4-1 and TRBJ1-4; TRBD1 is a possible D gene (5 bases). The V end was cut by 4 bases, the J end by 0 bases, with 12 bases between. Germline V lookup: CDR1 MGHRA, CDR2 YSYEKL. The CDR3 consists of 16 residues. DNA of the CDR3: TGCGCCAGCAGCCCCCGACAGCTTGCAACTAATGAAAAACTGTTTTTT. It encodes CASSPRQLATNEKLFF.

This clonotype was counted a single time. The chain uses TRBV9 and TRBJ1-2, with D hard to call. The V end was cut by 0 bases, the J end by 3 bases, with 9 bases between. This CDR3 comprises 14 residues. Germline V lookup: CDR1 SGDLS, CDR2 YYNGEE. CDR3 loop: CASSVASSDYGYTF. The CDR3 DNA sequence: TGTGCCAGCAGCGTAGCGAGTAGTGACTATGGCTACACCTTC. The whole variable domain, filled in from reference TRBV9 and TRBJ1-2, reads DSGVTQTPKHLITATGQRVTLRCSPRSGDLSVYWYQQSLDQGLQFLIQYYNGEERAKGNILERFSAQQFPDLHSELNLSSLELGDSALYFCASSVASSDYGYTFGSGTRLTVV.

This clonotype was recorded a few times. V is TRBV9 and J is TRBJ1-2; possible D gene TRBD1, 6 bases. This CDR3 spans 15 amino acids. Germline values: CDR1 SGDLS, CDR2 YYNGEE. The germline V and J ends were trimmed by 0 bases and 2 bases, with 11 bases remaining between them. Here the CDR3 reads CASSVASGANYGYTF. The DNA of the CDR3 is TGTGCCAGCAGCGTAGCTTCGGGGGCCAACTATGGCTACACCTTC.

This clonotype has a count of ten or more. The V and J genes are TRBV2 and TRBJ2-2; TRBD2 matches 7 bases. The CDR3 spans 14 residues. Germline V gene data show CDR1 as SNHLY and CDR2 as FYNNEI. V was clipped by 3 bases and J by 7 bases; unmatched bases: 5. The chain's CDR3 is CASSETSWVGELFF. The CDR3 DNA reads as TGTGCCAGCAGTGAGACTAGCTGGGTCGGGGAGCTGTTTTTT. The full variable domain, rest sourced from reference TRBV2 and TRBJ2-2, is EPEVTQTPSHQVTQMGQEVILRCVPISNHLYFYWYRQILGQKVEFLVSFYNNEISEKSEIFDDQFSVERPDGSNFTLKIRSTKLEDSAMYFCASSETSWVGELFFGEGSRLTVL.

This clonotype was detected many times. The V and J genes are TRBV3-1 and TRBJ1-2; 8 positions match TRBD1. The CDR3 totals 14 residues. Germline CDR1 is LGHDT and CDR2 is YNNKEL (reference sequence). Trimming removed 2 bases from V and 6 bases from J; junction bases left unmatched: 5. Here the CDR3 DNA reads TGTGCCAGCAGCCAACTCAGGGGGCAGGATGGCTACACCTTC. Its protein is CASSQLRGQDGYTF.

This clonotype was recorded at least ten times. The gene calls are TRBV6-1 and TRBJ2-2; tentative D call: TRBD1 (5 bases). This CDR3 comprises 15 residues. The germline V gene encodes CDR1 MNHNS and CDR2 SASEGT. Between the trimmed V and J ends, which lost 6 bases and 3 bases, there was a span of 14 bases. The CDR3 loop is CASRTDPGYTGELFF. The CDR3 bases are TGTGCCAGCAGAACCGACCCAGGGTACACCGGGGAGCTGTTTTTT.

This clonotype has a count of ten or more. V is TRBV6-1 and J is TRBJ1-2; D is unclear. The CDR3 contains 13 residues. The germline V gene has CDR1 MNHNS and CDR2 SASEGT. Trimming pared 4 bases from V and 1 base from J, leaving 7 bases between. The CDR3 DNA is TGTGCCAGCAGTGTGGCGGGTAACTATGGCTACACCTTC. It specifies CASSVAGNYGYTF.

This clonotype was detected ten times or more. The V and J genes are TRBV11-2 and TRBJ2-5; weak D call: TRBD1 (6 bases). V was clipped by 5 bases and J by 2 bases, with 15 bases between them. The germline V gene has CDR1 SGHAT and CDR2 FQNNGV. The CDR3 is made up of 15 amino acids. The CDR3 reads CASSTPGQRQETQYF. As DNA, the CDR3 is TGTGCCAGCAGCACACCCGGACAGAGACAAGAGACCCAGTACTTC.

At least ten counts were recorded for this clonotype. CDR3 DNA sequence: TGTGCCAGCAGTAGGAGGGGCCGGGAAAAACTGTTTTTT. Protein product: CASSRRGREKLFF. This chain joins TRBV28 and TRBJ1-4; tentative D call: TRBD1 (5 bases). The length of the CDR3 is 13 residues. Trimming removed 5 bases at V and 8 bases at J, with 12 bases between. Germline lookup yields CDR1 MDHEN and CDR2 SYDVKM.

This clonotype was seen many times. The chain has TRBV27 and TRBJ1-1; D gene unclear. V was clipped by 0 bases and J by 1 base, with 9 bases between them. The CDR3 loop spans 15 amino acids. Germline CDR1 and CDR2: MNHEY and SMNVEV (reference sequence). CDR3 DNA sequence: TGTGCCAGCAGTTTATCCGGCAGCACGAACACTGAAGCTTTCTTT. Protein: CASSLSGSTNTEAFF.

For the CDR3, the DNA is TGTGCCAGCAGCGCAAACCTAATACAGGGCCCTGAAGCTTTCTTT. Residues: CASSANLIQGPEAFF. The V and J genes are TRBV9 and TRBJ1-1; D might be TRBD1 (6 bases). Trimming left V 3 bases short and J 6 bases short, with 18 bases between. Germline CDR1 reads SGDLS; CDR2 reads YYNGEE. This CDR3 has 15 amino acids.

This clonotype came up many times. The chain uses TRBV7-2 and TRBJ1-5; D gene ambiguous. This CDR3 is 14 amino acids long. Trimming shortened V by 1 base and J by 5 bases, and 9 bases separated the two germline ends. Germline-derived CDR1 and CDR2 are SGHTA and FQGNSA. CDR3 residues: CASSLEAGDQPQHF. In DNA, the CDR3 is TGTGCCAGCAGCTTAGAGGCAGGTGATCAGCCCCAGCATTTT.

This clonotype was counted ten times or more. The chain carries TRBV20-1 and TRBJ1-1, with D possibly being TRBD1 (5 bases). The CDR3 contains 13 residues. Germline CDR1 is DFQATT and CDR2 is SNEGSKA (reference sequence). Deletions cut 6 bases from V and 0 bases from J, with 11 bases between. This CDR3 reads CSADTGVNTEAFF. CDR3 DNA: TGCAGTGCAGATACAGGAGTGAACACTGAAGCTTTCTTT.